The clone carrying this TCR beta chain was counted only a few times. Its cognate antigen is unknown. This sample was included in a study of T-cell reconstitution after alpha-beta-depleted transplantation in children. Germline V gives CDR1 SNHLY, CDR2 FYNNEI. V shed 1 base and J shed 0 bases, with 9 bases lying between them. The CDR3 spans 15 residues. TCRbeta library construction was performed incorporating unique molecular identifiers. TCRdb re-called the PCR reads with MiXCR, one entry per CDR3 protein. The sample has just over 950,000 distinct CDR3 sequences, about 26% seen once. General observations from the study: Several patients had high TCRbeta diversity at day 60; it came from surviving recipient T cells and thymic progenitors. Several hundred graft clones that had expanded were reportedly the source of alpha-beta T cells about two months after transplant. Newly produced T cells mostly accounted for T-cell counts and diversity one year post-transplant.

The chain joins TRBV2 to TRBJ1-1, with D unresolved. The material sequenced was PBMCs, mostly from graft donor cells, taken 360 days after TCRalphabeta/CD19-depleted stem cell transplant. This clonotype was sampled from a boy under two years old who had a stem cell transplant for SCID, so the T cells may come from the graft donor. This CDR3 reads CASSEVGYMNTEAFF. CDR3 in DNA: TGTGCCAGCAGTGAAGTAGGATACATGAACACTGAAGCTTTCTTT. The whole variable domain, remainder taken from reference TRBV2 and TRBJ1-1, is EPEVTQTPSHQVTQMGQEVILRCVPISNHLYFYWYRQILGQKVEFLVSFYNNEISEKSEIFDDQFSVERPDGSNFTLKIRSTKLEDSAMYFCASSEVGYMNTEAFFGQGTRLTVV.